The 7 T cell receptor beta chains below all came from one sample that was sequenced in a study of identifying expanded T cells in peripheral blood. Some clones are missing from TCRdb's copy, which holds only in-frame ones; the method was immunoSEQ multiplex PCR. The data show roughly 78,000 clones, roughly 90% seen once. Input material: blood. The origin of the receptors is a person between 18 and 75 years old in good health.

V and J are TRBV29-1 and TRBJ1-3; no reliable D call. V was pared by 8 bases and J by 3 bases, with 8 bases between. Germline lookup yields CDR1 SQVTM and CDR2 ANQGSEA. This CDR3 comprises 11 residues. In DNA form, the CDR3 reads TGCAGCATCATCTTTGGAAACACCATATATTTT. Protein product: CSIIFGNTIYF.

The chain links TRBV29-1 to TRBJ1-4; maybe TRBD1 (6 bases). Germline V gene lookup returns CDR1 SQVTM and CDR2 ANQGSEA. V was pared by 7 bases and J by 4 bases, with 13 bases between. The CDR3 spans 13 residues. CDR3 amino acids: CSAGEGVNEKLFF. In nucleotides, the CDR3 is TGCAGCGCAGGGGAAGGAGTTAATGAAAAACTGTTTTTT.

V and J are TRBV28 and TRBJ2-7; D unclear. The CDR3 contains 12 residues. V dropped 2 bases and J dropped 2 bases, with 4 bases sitting between them. CDR1 and CDR2 (germline): MDHEN, SYDVKM. This chain's CDR3 is CASSLGTYEQYF. The CDR3 region has the DNA TGTGCCAGCAGTTTAGGGACCTACGAGCAGTACTTC.

This clone appeared a few times. This chain joins TRBV14 and TRBJ1-1; D not certain. This CDR3 has 12 residues. The ends were cut back, 4 bases at V and 0 bases at J, with 3 bases in the middle. Germline values: CDR1 SGHDN, CDR2 FVKESK. CDR3 residues: CASSRVNTEAFF. The CDR3 region has the DNA TGTGCCAGCAGCCGGGTGAACACTGAAGCTTTCTTT.

The chain employs TRBV7-2 and TRBJ2-7; 9 nucleotides match TRBD2. CDR3 length: 15 residues. Germline V lookup: CDR1 SGHTA, CDR2 FQGNSA. V dropped 5 bases and J dropped 2; count of bases not matched to a gene: 7. The CDR3 nucleotides read TGTGCCAGCAGCCCGCGGGGGGGGACACCCTACGAGCAGTACTTC. It specifies CASSPRGGTPYEQYF.

The V gene is TRBV11-2, the J gene TRBJ2-1, with TRBD1 matching over 10 bases. Trimming at V came to 6 bases and at J to 3 bases, leaving 8 bases not matched to a gene. The CDR3 spans 16 residues. Germline V lookup: CDR1 SGHAT, CDR2 FQNNGV. The chain's CDR3 is CASSSNRDRGYNEQFF. The CDR3 nucleotides are TGTGCCAGCAGTTCGAACCGGGACAGGGGCTACAATGAGCAGTTCTTC.

This chain joins TRBV2 and TRBJ2-1, with 9 bases aligning to TRBD2. The ends lost 7 bases at V and 9 bases at J; junction bases unmatched: 13. CDR1 is SNHLY and CDR2 is FYNNEI in the germline V gene. The CDR3 is 15 residues long. The CDR3, as DNA: TGTGCCAGCATTCGACTCGCGGGAGGGGGAACTGAGCAGTTCTTC. As protein: CASIRLAGGGTEQFF. Full variable domain (missing parts from reference TRBV2 and TRBJ2-1): EPEVTQTPSHQVTQMGQEVILRCVPISNHLYFYWYRQILGQKVEFLVSFYNNEISEKSEIFDDQFSVERPDGSNFTLKIRSTKLEDSAMYFCASIRLAGGGTEQFFGPGTRLTVL.